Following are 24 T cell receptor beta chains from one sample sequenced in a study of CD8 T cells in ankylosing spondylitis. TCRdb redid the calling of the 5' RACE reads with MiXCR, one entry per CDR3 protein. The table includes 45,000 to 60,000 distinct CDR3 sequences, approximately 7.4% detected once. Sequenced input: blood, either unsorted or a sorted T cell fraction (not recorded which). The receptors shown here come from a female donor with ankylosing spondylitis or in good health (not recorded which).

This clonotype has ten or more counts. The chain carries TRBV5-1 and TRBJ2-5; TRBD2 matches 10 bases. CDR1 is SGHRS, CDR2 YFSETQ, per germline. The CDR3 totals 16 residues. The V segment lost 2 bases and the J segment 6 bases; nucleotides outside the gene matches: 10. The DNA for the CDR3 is TGCGCCAGCAGCTTTACTAGCGGGGCCTACGGGAAGACCCAGTACTTC. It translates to CASSFTSGAYGKTQYF.

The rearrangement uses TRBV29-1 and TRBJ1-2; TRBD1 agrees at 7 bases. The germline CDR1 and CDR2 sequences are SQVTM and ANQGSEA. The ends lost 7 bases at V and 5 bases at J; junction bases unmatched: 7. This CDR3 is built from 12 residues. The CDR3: CSADRVGYGYTF. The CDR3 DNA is TGCAGCGCTGACAGGGTGGGATATGGCTACACCTTC.

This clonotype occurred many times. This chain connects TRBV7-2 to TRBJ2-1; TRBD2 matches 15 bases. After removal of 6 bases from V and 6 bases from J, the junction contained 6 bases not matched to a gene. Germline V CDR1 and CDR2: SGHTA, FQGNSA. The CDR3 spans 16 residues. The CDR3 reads CASSPPGLAGGNEQFF. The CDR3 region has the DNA TGTGCCAGCAGTCCCCCGGGACTAGCGGGGGGCAATGAGCAGTTCTTC.

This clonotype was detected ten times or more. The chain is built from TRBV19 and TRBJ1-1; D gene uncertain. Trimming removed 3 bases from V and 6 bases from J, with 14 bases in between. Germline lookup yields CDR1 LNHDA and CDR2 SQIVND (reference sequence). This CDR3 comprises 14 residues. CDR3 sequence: CASSISRGSAEAFF. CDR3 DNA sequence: TGTGCCAGTAGTATCTCGCGGGGTAGCGCTGAAGCTTTCTTT.

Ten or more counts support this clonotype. The CDR3 is CASTLTWQPMNTEAFF. The CDR3 region has the DNA TGTGCCAGCACCCTCACCTGGCAGCCCATGAACACTGAAGCTTTCTTT. V usage is TRBV6-1 and J usage is TRBJ1-1; no firm D call. CDR1 and CDR2 (germline): MNHNS, SASEGT. This CDR3 comprises 16 residues. V lost 7 bases, J lost 0 bases, and 18 bases lay in between.

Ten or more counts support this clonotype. CDR3 residues: CASSFQGAEMETQYF. In DNA form, the CDR3 reads TGTGCCAGCAGTTTCCAGGGGGCTGAGATGGAGACCCAGTACTTC. This chain links TRBV6-5 with TRBJ2-5, with TRBD1 matching 8 bases. The CDR3 is 15 amino acids. The J segment lost 5 bases and the V segment lost 4 bases, leaving 9 bases of the junction unmatched. The V gene's germline CDR1 is MNHEY and CDR2 SVGAGI.

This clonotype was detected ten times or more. The CDR3 is CASGTGQGVTGELFF. CDR3 coding DNA: TGTGCCAGCGGAACGGGACAGGGGGTTACCGGGGAGCTGTTTTTT. The gene calls are TRBV11-2 and TRBJ2-2; TRBD1 matches 11 bases. The junction had 7 bases not matched to a gene; V was cut back by 8 bases and J by 5 bases. The germline CDR1 and CDR2 sequences are SGHAT and FQNNGV. The CDR3 loop spans 15 amino acids.

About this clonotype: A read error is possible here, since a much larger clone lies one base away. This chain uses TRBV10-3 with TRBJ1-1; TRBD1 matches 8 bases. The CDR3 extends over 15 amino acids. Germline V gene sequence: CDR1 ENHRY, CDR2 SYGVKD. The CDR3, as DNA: TGTCCCATCAGTGAGTTGGGGCAGGGGGCAACTGAAGCTTTCTTT. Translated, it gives CPISELGQGATEAFF.

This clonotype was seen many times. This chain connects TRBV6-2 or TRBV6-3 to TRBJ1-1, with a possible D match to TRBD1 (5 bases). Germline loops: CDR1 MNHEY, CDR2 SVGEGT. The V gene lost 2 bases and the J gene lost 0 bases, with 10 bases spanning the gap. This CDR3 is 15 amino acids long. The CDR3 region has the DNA TGTGCCAGCAGTTACGGGGGTAACATGAACACTGAAGCTTTCTTT. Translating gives CASSYGGNMNTEAFF.

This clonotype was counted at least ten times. The CDR3, as DNA: TGTGCCAGCAGCGCAGGGGGTAGCGGGGGCCTTTTGGGCGGGGAGCTGTTTTTT. This sequence encodes CASSAGGSGGLLGGELFF. The rearrangement links TRBV9 to TRBJ2-2; 9 positions match TRBD2. Germline loops: CDR1 SGDLS, CDR2 YYNGEE. V lost 3 bases, J lost 7 bases, and 16 bases stayed unmatched. This CDR3 is 18 amino acids long.

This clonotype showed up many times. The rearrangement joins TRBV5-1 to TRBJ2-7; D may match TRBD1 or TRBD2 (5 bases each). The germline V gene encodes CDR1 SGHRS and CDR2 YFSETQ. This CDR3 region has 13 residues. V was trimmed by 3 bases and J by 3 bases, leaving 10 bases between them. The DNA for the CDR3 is TGCGCCAGCAGCTCGGGACCGAACTACGAGCAGTACGTC. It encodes CASSSGPNYEQYV.

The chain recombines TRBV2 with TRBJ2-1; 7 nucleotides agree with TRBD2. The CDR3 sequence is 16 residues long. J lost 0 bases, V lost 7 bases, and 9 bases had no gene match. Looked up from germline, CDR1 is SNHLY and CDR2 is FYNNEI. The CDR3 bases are TGTGCCAGCATTTCTTTCGGCGGGAGCTCCTACAATGAGCAGTTCTTC. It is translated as CASISFGGSSYNEQFF. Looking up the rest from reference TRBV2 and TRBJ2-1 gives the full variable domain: EPEVTQTPSHQVTQMGQEVILRCVPISNHLYFYWYRQILGQKVEFLVSFYNNEISEKSEIFDDQFSVERPDGSNFTLKIRSTKLEDSAMYFCASISFGGSSYNEQFFGPGTRLTVL.

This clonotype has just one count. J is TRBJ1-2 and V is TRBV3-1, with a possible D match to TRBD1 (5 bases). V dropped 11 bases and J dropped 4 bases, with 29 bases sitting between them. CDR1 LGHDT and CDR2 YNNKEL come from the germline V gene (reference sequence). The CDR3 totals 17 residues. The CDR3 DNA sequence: TGTGCCTGCACCCCCGGGATTGGCACTTCAGGGACCTATGGCTACACCTTC. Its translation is CACTPGIGTSGTYGYTF.

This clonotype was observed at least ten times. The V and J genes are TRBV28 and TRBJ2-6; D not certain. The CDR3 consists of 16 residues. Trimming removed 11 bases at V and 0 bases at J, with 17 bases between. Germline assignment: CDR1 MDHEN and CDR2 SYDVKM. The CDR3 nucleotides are TGTGCCTGCGCGTCGATCAGATACTCTGGGGCCAACGTCCTGACTTTC. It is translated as CACASIRYSGANVLTF.

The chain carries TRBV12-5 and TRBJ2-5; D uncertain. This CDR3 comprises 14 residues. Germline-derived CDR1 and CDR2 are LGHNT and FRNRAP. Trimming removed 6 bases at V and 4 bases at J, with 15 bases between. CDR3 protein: CASGLSALGETQYF. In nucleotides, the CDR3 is TGTGCTAGTGGCTTGTCGGCCTTGGGAGAGACCCAGTACTTC.

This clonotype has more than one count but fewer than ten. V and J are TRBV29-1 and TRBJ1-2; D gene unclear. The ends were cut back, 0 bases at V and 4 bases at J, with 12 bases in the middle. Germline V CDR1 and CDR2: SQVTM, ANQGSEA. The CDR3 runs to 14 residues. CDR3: CSVEDGSPLYGYTF. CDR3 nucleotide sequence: TGCAGCGTTGAAGATGGTTCCCCTCTCTATGGCTACACCTTC.

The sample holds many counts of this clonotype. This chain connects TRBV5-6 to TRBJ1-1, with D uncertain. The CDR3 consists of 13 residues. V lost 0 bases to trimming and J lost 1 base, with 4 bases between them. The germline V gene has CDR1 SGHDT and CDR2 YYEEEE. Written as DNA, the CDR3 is TGTGCCAGCAGCTTGGCGCAGAACACTGAAGCTTTCTTT. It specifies CASSLAQNTEAFF.

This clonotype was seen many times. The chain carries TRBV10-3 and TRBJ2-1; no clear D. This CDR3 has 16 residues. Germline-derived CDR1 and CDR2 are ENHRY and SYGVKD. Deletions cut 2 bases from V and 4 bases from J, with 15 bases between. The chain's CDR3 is CAISEPTVGKYNEQFF. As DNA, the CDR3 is TGTGCCATCAGTGAGCCGACCGTGGGAAAGTACAATGAGCAGTTCTTC.

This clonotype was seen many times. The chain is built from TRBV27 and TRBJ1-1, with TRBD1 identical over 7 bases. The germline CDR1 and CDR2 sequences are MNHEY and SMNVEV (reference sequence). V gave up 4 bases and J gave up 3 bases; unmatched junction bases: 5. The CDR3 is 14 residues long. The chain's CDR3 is CASSSKGADTEAFF. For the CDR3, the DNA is TGTGCCAGCAGTTCGAAGGGGGCTGACACTGAAGCTTTCTTT.

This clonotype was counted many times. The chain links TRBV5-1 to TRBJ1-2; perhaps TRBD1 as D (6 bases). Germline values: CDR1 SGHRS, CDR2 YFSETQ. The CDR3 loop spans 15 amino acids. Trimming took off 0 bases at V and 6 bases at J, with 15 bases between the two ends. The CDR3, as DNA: TGCGCCAGCAGCTTGGCCCCCGACAGGACAAATGGCTACACCTTC. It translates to CASSLAPDRTNGYTF.

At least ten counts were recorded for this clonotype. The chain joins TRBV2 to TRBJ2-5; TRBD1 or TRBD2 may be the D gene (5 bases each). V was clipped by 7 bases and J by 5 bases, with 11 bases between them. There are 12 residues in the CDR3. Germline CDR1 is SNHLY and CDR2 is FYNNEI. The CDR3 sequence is CASKSEGETQYF. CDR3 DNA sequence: TGTGCCAGCAAGTCTGAGGGGGAGACCCAGTACTTC.

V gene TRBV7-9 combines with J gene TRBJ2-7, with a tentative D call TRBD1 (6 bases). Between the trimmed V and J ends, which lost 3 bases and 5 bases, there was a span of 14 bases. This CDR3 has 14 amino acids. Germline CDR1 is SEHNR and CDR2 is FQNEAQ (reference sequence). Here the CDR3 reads CASSFSQGLNEQYF. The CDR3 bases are TGTGCCAGCAGCTTCAGCCAGGGGTTAAACGAGCAGTACTTC.

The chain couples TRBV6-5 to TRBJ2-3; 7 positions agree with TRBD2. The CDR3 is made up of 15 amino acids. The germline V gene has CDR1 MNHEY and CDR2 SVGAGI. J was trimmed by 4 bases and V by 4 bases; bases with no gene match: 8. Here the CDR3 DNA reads TGTGCCAGCAGTTGGAGCGGGGACGGCGCAGATACGCAGTATTTT. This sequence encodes CASSWSGDGADTQYF.

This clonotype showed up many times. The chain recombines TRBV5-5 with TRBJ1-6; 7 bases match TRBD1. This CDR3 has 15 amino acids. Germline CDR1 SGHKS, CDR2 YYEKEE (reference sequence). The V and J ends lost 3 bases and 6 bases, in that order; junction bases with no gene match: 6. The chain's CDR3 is CASSSSRGGNSPLHF. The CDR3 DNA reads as TGTGCCAGCAGCTCTTCCAGGGGGGGTAATTCACCCCTCCACTTT.